A selection of T cell receptor beta chains follows, all from one sample in a study of T cell responses to AZD1222 COVID-19 vaccine. The repertoire was sequenced with immunoSEQ multiplex PCR; TCRdb's copy has only in-frame clones and lacks some. This sample has 85,000 to 95,000 clones, with 70% to 90% found just once. Sequenced here: peripheral blood, sampled 28 days after the second AZD1222 dose. These receptors originate from an adult who received the AZD1222 COVID-19 vaccine. Each CDR3 is given with its conserved first and last residue. A D gene is named only where the DNA matches it firmly. Not all rows give a size; the values are once, few, many and, for expanded clones, a class.

13,TRBV5-1,NA,TRBD1,TRBJ1-2,CASSFTGGNGYTF,TGCGCCAGCAGTTTTACAGGGGGCAATGGCTACACCTTC
13,TRBV12-3/TRBV12-4,NA,NA,TRBJ1-3,CASMRVTGNTIYF,TGTGCCAGCATGAGAGTTACTGGAAACACCATATATTTT
13,TRBV7-6,NA,NA,TRBJ2-7,CASSLIVSDEQYF,TGTGCCAGCAGCTTAATAGTTTCGGACGAGCAGTACTTC
14,TRBV4-1,NA,NA,TRBJ1-2,CASSQYGQSGGYTF,TGCGCCAGCAGCCAGTACGGCCAGTCCGGCGGCTACACCTTC
13,TRBV30,NA,NA,TRBJ1-2,CAWSRVGSDGYTF,TGTGCCTGGAGTAGGGTAGGGAGCGATGGCTACACCTTC
13,TRBV4-2,NA,NA,TRBJ1-5,CASSQDRYQPQHF,TGTGCCAGCAGCCAAGATAGGTATCAGCCCCAGCATTTT
13,TRBV12-3/TRBV12-4,NA,NA,TRBJ2-3,CASSLGYTDTQYF,TGTGCCAGCAGTCTTGGGTATACAGATACGCAGTATTTT
13,TRBV30,NA,NA,TRBJ1-1,CAWSVDRNTEAFF,TGTGCCTGGAGTGTTGACCGGAACACTGAAGCTTTCTTT
14,TRBV5-1,NA,TRBD1,TRBJ1-2,CASSFGQGGSGYTF,TGCGCCAGCAGCTTTGGACAGGGAGGCAGTGGCTACACCTTC
11,TRBV7-9,NA,NA,TRBJ2-1,CASSPGSEQFF,TGTGCCAGCAGCCCCGGGTCCGAGCAGTTCTTC
12,TRBV12-5,NA,NA,TRBJ1-1,CASGQHQTEAFF,TGTGCTAGTGGTCAACACCAAACTGAAGCTTTCTTT
17,TRBV2,once,TRBD1,TRBJ1-2,CASSDYRDRGRSYGYTF,TGTGCCAGCAGTGATTACCGGGACAGGGGTCGGAGCTATGGCTACACCTTC
16,TRBV7-2,NA,NA,TRBJ1-1,CASSLVKAGMNTEAFF,TGTGCCAGCAGCTTAGTCAAAGCAGGGATGAACACTGAAGCTTTCTTT
15,TRBV3-1/TRBV3-2,once,NA,TRBJ1-5,CASSQSMEYNQPQHF,TGTGCCAGCAGCCAGAGCATGGAGTACAATCAGCCCCAGCATTTT
13,TRBV12-3/TRBV12-4,NA,NA,TRBJ2-6,CAGANSGANVLTF,TGTGCCGGGGCTAACTCTGGGGCCAACGTCCTGACTTTC
15,TRBV2,NA,NA,TRBJ1-2,CASTSEQGGGGGYTF,TGTGCCAGCACCTCCGAACAAGGGGGAGGGGGTGGCTACACCTTC
15,TRBV7-9,NA,NA,TRBJ1-2,CASSLRTGETYGYTF,TGTGCCAGCAGCTTGCGGACGGGAGAAACCTATGGCTACACCTTC
11,TRBV6-5,NA,NA,TRBJ1-5,CASSSNQPQHF,TGTGCCAGCAGTAGCAATCAGCCCCAGCATTTT
11,TRBV30,NA,NA,TRBJ1-2,CAWNPGYGYTF,TGTGCCTGGAATCCGGGCTATGGCTACACCTTC
14,TRBV19,NA,NA,TRBJ1-2,CASIPGSGVYGYTF,TGTGCCAGTATCCCGGGGAGCGGGGTCTATGGCTACACCTTC
13,TRBV24-1,NA,NA,TRBJ1-1,CATSHRTNTEAFF,TGTGCCACCAGTCACAGGACCAACACTGAAGCTTTCTTT
15,TRBV7-8,NA,NA,TRBJ2-7,CASSLEGGLTYEQYF,TGTGCCAGCAGCTTAGAGGGGGGGTTAACCTACGAGCAGTACTTC
12,TRBV7-8,NA,TRBD2,TRBJ2-1,CASRPLAGGDIF,TGTGCCAGCAGACCCTTAGCGGGGGGAGACATCTTC